This TCR beta chain is from a study of early T cells in non-severe SARS-CoV-2 infection. V lost 6 bases and J lost 10, with 15 bases in between. Per germline, CDR1 MDHEN and CDR2 SYDVKM. This CDR3 has 12 residues. TCRdb reprocessed the 5' RACE reads with MiXCR, giving one entry per CDR3 protein. The data contain 50,000 to 60,000 distinct CDR3 sequences, approximately 6.3% of them singletons. This clonotype was detected ten times or more. This specimen consisted of whole blood, obtained at baseline. This clonotype was obtained from an adult who was a healthcare worker with PCR-confirmed SARS-CoV-2 infection or an uninfected control (not recorded which). V gene TRBV28 combines with J gene TRBJ1-2; perhaps TRBD1 as D (5 bases). CDR3 sequence reads: CASREGAGLYTF. The CDR3 DNA reads TGTGCCAGCAGAGAAGGGGCAGGGCTCTACACCTTC.